Sequencing of this T cell receptor (beta chain) was carried out in a study of PD-1 blockade in classical Hodgkin lymphoma (dated by TCRdb to the early 2020s). Some background on the complete study: Nivolumab dosing was 3 mg/kg intravenously every 2 weeks, continuing until either disease progression or unacceptable toxicity. The study used CyTOF and TCR beta sequencing to define a peripheral blood immune signature of response to PD-1 blockade in classical Hodgkin lymphoma. What the study reported, not specific to this receptor: Baseline diversity similar to that of newly diagnosed patients was observed in trial patients achieving complete response, whereas significantly lower diversity was observed in partial responders and progressors. Baseline TCR diversity was reported as lower in newly diagnosed patients than in healthy donors, and lower still in relapsed/refractory patients. Diversity was lower in patients who began nivolumab less than 1 year after ASCT, so these patients were left out of later analyses to avoid confounding by immune reconstitution. By C4D1, a significant rise was seen in CD4+ TCR diversity but not in CD8+ TCR diversity (p=0.0027 vs p=0.16), and the rise was most apparent among complete responders (p=0.02). The study was restricted to a single clinical trial cohort, and the causes of repertoire differences, possibly disease activity or prior therapy, were left undefined.

According to the study, the label for this sample's time point signals: cycle 4 day 1 (C4D1), after less than 7 weeks of nivolumab. Every trial patient had relapsed following autologous stem cell transplantation, and prior brentuximab vedotin exposure was what differed among cohorts A, B and C. The trial cohort comprised 56 patients with relapsed/refractory classical Hodgkin lymphoma whose best overall responses were complete response, partial response or progressive disease. In the multi-cohort phase II CheckMate 205 trial, trial patients received single-agent nivolumab. An independent review committee assessed best overall response by applying the 2007 International Working Group response criteria. Trial PBMCs were obtained immediately prior to nivolumab initiation (C1D1) and on therapy at cycle 2 day 1 and cycle 4 day 1. After peripheral blood was drawn into 8 mL Vacutainer Cell Preparation Tubes, PBMCs were isolated by centrifugation and then cryopreserved.

Trimming removed 5 bases from V and 0 bases from J, leaving 10 bases between the germline ends. The CDR3 measures 14 amino acids from cysteine to phenylalanine. CDR3 DNA only is kept here, 42 bases in frame from base 1. The germline V gene encodes CDR1 LNHDA and CDR2 SQIVND (reference sequence). The Qiagen DNeasy kit was used to extract genomic DNA from unsorted PBMCs and from the negatively selected CD4+ and CD8+ fractions. Amplification of TCR beta CDR3 regions was done by immunoSEQ multiplex PCR with primers that anneal to V and J segments. A synthetic immune receptor repertoire was used to minimize amplification bias, and remaining bias was computationally removed after sequencing. Processing in the source paper ran as follows. Repertoire diversity was quantified as the Shannon entropy index using custom Python scripts. Unsorted, CD4+ and CD8+ repertoires were analyzed separately, except for combined analyses in which CD4+ and CD8+ sequences were merged in silico. A clone counted as expanded when the clone's frequency after treatment rose at least 2-fold relative to C1D1, and clones undetected at baseline were given a pseudocount of 0.5. Singleton clones were defined as clones with 0 or 1 copy at C1D1, and non-singleton clones were defined as clones with 2 or more copies. By matching protein sequences in sorted samples from the same patient, clones expanded in unsorted samples were annotated as CD4+, CD8+ or unknown. Diversity changes from C1D1 to C4D1 were tested in paired samples using Wilcoxon tests. Here the immuneACCESS table is served through TCRdb, limited to in-frame sequences with V and J called. Missing clones are a known gap in these copies; in checked studies unresolved V genes cover under half, and the rest lacks a known reason. V and J calls and clone size come straight from that table; D and trimming were deduced from the DNA. The sample has some 13,000 clones on record, approximately 81% of them singletons. Approximately 15% of the sample comes from the top ten.

This clone qualifies as medium-sized (0.01 to 0.1%). Its binding antigen is unknown. Base-call qualities are not available, and no considerably larger clone is one nucleotide away. The chain joins TRBV19 to TRBJ1-2; TRBD1 is a possible D gene, resting on 5 matching bases. The receptor's source is a human donor with classical Hodgkin lymphoma. The input for sequencing was peripheral blood mononuclear cells (PBMCs), taken before the fourth cycle of nivolumab. The nucleotide sequence is given as TGTGCCAGTAGTGGGGGAGCAGCTAACTATGGCTACACCTTC. The encoded protein is CASSGGAANYGYTF.